Listed below are T cell receptor beta chains from one sample, sequenced in a study of blood T cells in healthy people across ages. Using its own MiXCR run on the 5' RACE reads, TCRdb lists one record per CDR3 protein. The sample shows fewer than 2,000,000 distinct CDR3 sequences, about 31% of them seen only once. The specimen was blood. The receptors were sampled from a woman in her 30s in good health. The conserved cysteine and the conserved F or W are not part of the CDR3 here. Fields, in order: V gene, J gene, CDR3 protein.

TRBV20-1	TRBJ2-5	SARDPKLSPQTQY
TRBV6-2/TRBV6-3	TRBJ1-2	ASSYAGYGYT
TRBV6-1	TRBJ1-4	ASSEFNREKLF
TRBV7-7	TRBJ2-3	ASSPLWGGASTDTQY
TRBV5-1	TRBJ2-1	ASSLEGDRTNEQF
TRBV27	TRBJ2-1	AATASGRKNEQF
TRBV29-1	TRBJ1-2	SVEEGGGYN
TRBV5-1	TRBJ2-2	ASSLERRNTGELF
TRBV6-2/TRBV6-3	TRBJ2-7	ASSRGGTSGEQY
TRBV30	TRBJ1-5	AWSPGGSSNQPQH
TRBV6-2/TRBV6-3	TRBJ2-7	ASRAGPNYEQY
TRBV20-1	TRBJ2-1	SASAHEQF
TRBV14	TRBJ2-7	ASSQDGDYEQY
TRBV9	TRBJ2-1	ASSRGLASRNNEQF
TRBV7-2	TRBJ2-3	ASSLLAGTTDTQY
TRBV5-1	TRBJ2-7	ASSLKGTGSSEQY
TRBV12-3/TRBV12-4	TRBJ2-3	ASSPGQKTNTDTQY
TRBV18	TRBJ2-3	ASSPLPRQRGTDTQY
TRBV9	TRBJ2-7	ASSVETSGRRYEQY
TRBV20-1	TRBJ2-2	SAPTSGGANTGELF
TRBV7-9	TRBJ2-7	ASNPGREREQY
TRBV5-1	TRBJ2-1	ASSLPGDSNEQF
TRBV5-1	TRBJ2-3	ASSSAFFGDTDTQY
TRBV3-1	TRBJ2-7	ASSQDTAYEQY
TRBV4-1	TRBJ1-6	ASSQLPGQSYSPLH
TRBV25-1	TRBJ2-3	ASSRGLAASTDTQY
TRBV20-1	TRBJ2-3	SANRDTQY
TRBV2	TRBJ2-2	ASSEVFQGELF
TRBV7-2	TRBJ2-7	ASSRDRDRGHEQY
TRBV3-1	TRBJ1-2	ASSQLGTGRGYT
TRBV16	TRBJ1-2	ASSQSPGRSGYT
TRBV4-2	TRBJ2-5	ASSQERRGGSAQY
TRBV12-3/TRBV12-4	TRBJ2-7	ASSPRDSTYEQY